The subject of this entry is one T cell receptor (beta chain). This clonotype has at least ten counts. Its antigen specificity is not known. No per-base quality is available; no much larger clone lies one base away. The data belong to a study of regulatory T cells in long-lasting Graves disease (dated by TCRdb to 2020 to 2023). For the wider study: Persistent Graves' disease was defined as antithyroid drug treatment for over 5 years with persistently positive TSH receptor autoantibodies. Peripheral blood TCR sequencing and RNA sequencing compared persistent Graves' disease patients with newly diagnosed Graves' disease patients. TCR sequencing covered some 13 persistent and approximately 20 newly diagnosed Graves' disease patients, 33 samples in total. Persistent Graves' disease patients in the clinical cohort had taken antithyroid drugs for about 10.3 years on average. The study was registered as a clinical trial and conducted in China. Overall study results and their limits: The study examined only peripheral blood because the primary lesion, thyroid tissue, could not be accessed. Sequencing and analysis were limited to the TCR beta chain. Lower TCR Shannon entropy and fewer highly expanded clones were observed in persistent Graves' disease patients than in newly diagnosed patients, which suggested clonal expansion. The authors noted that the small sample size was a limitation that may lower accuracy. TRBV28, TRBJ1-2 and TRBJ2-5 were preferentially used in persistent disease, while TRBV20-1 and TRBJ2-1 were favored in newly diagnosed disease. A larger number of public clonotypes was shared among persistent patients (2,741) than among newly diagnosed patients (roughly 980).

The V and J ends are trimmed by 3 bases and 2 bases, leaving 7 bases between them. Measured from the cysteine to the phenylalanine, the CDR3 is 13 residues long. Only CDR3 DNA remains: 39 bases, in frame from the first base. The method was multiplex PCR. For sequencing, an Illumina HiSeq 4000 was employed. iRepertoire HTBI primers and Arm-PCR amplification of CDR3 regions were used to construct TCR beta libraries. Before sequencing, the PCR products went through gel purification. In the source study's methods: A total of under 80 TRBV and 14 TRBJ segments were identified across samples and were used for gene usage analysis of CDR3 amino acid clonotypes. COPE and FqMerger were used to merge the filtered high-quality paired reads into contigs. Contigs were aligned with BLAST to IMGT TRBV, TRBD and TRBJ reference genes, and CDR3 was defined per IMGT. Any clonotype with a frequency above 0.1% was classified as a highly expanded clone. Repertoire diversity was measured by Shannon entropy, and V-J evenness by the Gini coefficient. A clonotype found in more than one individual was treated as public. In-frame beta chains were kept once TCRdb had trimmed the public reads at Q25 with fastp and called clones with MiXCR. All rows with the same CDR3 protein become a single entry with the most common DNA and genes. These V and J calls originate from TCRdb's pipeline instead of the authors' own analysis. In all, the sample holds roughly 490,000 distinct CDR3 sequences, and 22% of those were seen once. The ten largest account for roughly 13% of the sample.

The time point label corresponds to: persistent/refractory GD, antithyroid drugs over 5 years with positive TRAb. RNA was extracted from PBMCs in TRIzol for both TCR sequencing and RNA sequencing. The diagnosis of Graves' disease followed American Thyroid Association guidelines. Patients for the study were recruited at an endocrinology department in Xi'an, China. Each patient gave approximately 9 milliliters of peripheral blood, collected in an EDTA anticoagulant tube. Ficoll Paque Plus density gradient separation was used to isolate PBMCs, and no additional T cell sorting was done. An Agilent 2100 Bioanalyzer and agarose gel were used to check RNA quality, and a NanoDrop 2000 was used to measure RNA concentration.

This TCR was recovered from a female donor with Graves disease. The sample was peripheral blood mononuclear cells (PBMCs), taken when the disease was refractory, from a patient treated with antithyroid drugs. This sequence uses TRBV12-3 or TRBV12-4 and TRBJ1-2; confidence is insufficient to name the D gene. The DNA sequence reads TGTGCCAGCAGTTTCACGGGGAACTATGGCTACACCTTC. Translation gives CASSFTGNYGYTF.